These 27 T cell receptor beta chains were sequenced from one sample in a study of blood T cells in healthy people across ages. Through a sample-barcoded 5' primer and a J-beta primer mix, a second PCR was run for roughly 6 to 11 cycles. MiXCR, applied by TCRdb to the 5' RACE reads, yields one record per CDR3 protein. Of 550,000 to 750,000 distinct CDR3 sequences in the sample, 20% to 25% were seen once. The sequencing input was blood. These receptor sequences come from a man between 65 and 80 years old in good health.

This clonotype was counted only a few times. This chain links TRBV28 with TRBJ2-5, with 8 bases lining up with TRBD2. V lost 5 bases, J lost 5 bases, and 13 bases stayed unmatched. CDR3 length: 16 residues. The V gene's germline CDR1 is MDHEN and CDR2 SYDVKM. The CDR3 here is CASSPPGLARVETQYF. The CDR3 DNA is TGTGCCAGCAGTCCGCCCGGACTAGCTCGTGTGGAGACCCAGTACTTC.

The CDR3 sequence: CSARDRVLKNIQYF. DNA of the CDR3: TGCAGTGCTAGAGATCGGGTCCTGAAAAACATTCAGTACTTC. The chain recombines TRBV20-1 with TRBJ2-4; no clear D gene. The CDR3 totals 14 residues. V was trimmed by 0 bases and J by 4 bases, leaving 10 bases between them. Germline CDR1 DFQATT, CDR2 SNEGSKA (reference sequence).

The chain carries TRBV19 and TRBJ1-1; TRBD1 is a possible D gene (5 bases). The germline CDR1 and CDR2 sequences are LNHDA and SQIVND (reference sequence). V was cut by 3 bases and J by 3 bases, with 8 bases left in between. This CDR3 comprises 13 residues. CDR3 loop: CASSIGAHTEAFF. As DNA, the CDR3 is TGTGCCAGTAGTATCGGGGCGCACACTGAAGCTTTCTTT.

This clonotype came up many times. V usage is TRBV5-1 and J usage is TRBJ2-3; TRBD2 matches at 7 bases. V lost 4 bases to trimming and J lost 0 bases; unmatched junction nucleotides: 5. CDR1 and CDR2 (germline): SGHRS, YFSETQ. The CDR3 loop spans 15 amino acids. The CDR3 nucleotides read TGCGCCAGCAGCCTACTAGCGTCGAGCACAGATACGCAGTATTTT. Translating gives CASSLLASSTDTQYF.

In this sample, this clonotype turned up a few times. The chain carries TRBV12-3 or TRBV12-4 and TRBJ2-1, with 8 nucleotides matching TRBD1. Trimming cost V 8 bases and J 2 bases; bases outside gene matches: 5. The CDR3 runs to 14 residues. As DNA, the CDR3 is TGTGCCAGCCATACGGACAGGGCCTACAATGAGCAGTTCTTC. Its translation is CASHTDRAYNEQFF.

This clonotype came up a few times. V usage is TRBV5-1 and J usage is TRBJ2-5; D possibly corresponds to TRBD2 (5 bases). Germline assignment: CDR1 SGHRS and CDR2 YFSETQ. Trimming pared 0 bases from V and 5 bases from J, leaving 11 bases between. This CDR3 has 14 residues. CDR3 protein: CASSLGEFQETQYF. CDR3 sequence (DNA): TGCGCCAGCAGCTTGGGGGAGTTTCAGGAGACCCAGTACTTC.

In the case of this clonotype: One junction end does not reproduce the germline sequence, and a read error may be involved. V gene TRBV25-1 combines with J gene TRBJ2-1; 7 bases map to TRBD2. Germline V lookup: CDR1 MGHDK, CDR2 SYGVNS. The CDR3 loop spans 15 amino acids. The CDR3 DNA follows: TGTGCCGGCAGTGACCCGGGACTATCCTACAATGAGCAGTTCTTC. It codes for CAGSDPGLSYNEQFF.

This clonotype was detected many times. This chain uses TRBV20-1 with TRBJ2-5; D may correspond to TRBD1 or TRBD2 (5 bases each). Germline V lookup: CDR1 DFQATT, CDR2 SNEGSKA (reference sequence). The V end was cut by 0 bases, the J end by 0 bases, with 14 bases between. The CDR3 contains 16 residues. In DNA, the CDR3 is TGCAGTGCTAGAGATCTGGGGGTCCCGTACCAAGAGACCCAGTACTTC. Protein: CSARDLGVPYQETQYF.

In its sample, this clonotype was seen a few times. Possible read error: a much larger clone is one base away. This chain joins TRBV14 and TRBJ2-7, with a tentative D call TRBD2 (6 bases). In germline, CDR1 is SGHDN, CDR2 FVKESK. The germline V and J ends were trimmed by 1 base and 3 bases, with 13 bases remaining between them. The CDR3 totals 15 residues. This chain's CDR3 is CASSQVGSGLYEQYF. Here the CDR3 DNA reads TGTGCCAGCAGCCAAGTAGGAAGCGGGCTCTACGAGCAGTACTTC. Together with reference TRBV14 and TRBJ2-7, the CDR3 gives the full variable domain: EAGVTQFPSHSVIEKGQTVTLRCDPISGHDNLYWYRRVMGKEIKFLLHFVKESKQDESGMPNNRFLAERTGGTYSTLKVQPAELEDSGVYFCASSQVGSGLYEQYFGPGTRLTVT.

This chain joins TRBV20-1 and TRBJ1-5, with 7 bases lining up with TRBD1. Losses at the gene ends were 5 bases for V and 2 bases for J; bases not matched to a gene: 6. Germline values: CDR1 DFQATT, CDR2 SNEGSKA (reference sequence). The CDR3 loop spans 14 amino acids. CDR3 DNA: TGCAGTGCTCAGACAGGGATCGGCAATCAGCCCCAGCATTTT. Translation gives CSAQTGIGNQPQHF.

This clonotype occurred a few times. The rearrangement joins TRBV12-3 or TRBV12-4 to TRBJ2-7; a weak D match, TRBD2 (5 bases). The CDR3 is made up of 13 amino acids. Trimming left V 6 bases short and J 6 bases short, with 15 bases between. The CDR3: CASSPALLAEQYF. The CDR3 DNA reads as TGTGCCAGCAGCCCGGCGCTCCTAGCCGAGCAGTACTTC.

This chain links TRBV20-1 with TRBJ2-5; 11 nucleotides match TRBD2. Trimming cost V 7 bases and J 4 bases; bases outside gene matches: 8. This CDR3 is 14 amino acids long. Germline V CDR1 and CDR2: DFQATT, SNEGSKA (reference sequence). This CDR3 is CSVRDLAGGETQYF. CDR3 nucleotides: TGCAGTGTTAGGGATCTAGCGGGAGGAGAGACCCAGTACTTC.

The chain joins TRBV9 to TRBJ1-2; TRBD1 agrees at 7 bases. CDR1 is SGDLS, CDR2 YYNGEE, per germline. The CDR3 runs 15 residues. With V trimmed by 3 bases and J by 3 bases, 8 bases remained unmatched. The CDR3 loop is CASSDGEGTDYGYTF. In DNA, the CDR3 is TGTGCCAGCAGCGATGGGGAGGGGACAGACTATGGCTACACCTTC.

The V gene is TRBV18, the J gene TRBJ1-4; 8 bases align to TRBD1. The trim removed 1 base at V and 3 bases at J, leaving 7 bases unmatched. CDR1 and CDR2 (germline): KGHSH, LQKENI. CDR3 size: 17 residues. CDR3 bases: TGTGCCAGCTCACCACTAACCGGGACAGGATCTAATGAAAAACTGTTTTTT. Amino acids: CASSPLTGTGSNEKLFF. Based on the CDR3 plus reference TRBV18 and TRBJ1-4, the full variable domain is NAGVMQNPRHLVRRRGQEARLRCSPMKGHSHVYWYRQLPEEGLKFMVYLQKENIIDESGMPKERFSAEFPKEGPSILRIQQVVRGDSAAYFCASSPLTGTGSNEKLFFGSGTQLSVL.

This clonotype has a handful of counts. V and J are TRBV20-1 and TRBJ2-5; 9 nucleotides match TRBD2. The CDR3 covers 14 residues. Germline V gene lookup returns CDR1 DFQATT and CDR2 SNEGSKA (reference sequence). Losses at the gene ends were 6 bases for V and 2 bases for J; bases not matched to a gene: 7. The CDR3 sequence is CSAYPGLAQETQYF. The CDR3 coding sequence is TGCAGTGCGTATCCGGGACTAGCTCAAGAGACCCAGTACTTC.

This clonotype was counted a few times. J is TRBJ2-5 and V is TRBV20-1; 8 bases line up with TRBD2. The J call may be in error: the DNA end matches TRBJ2-1 better. This CDR3 contains 14 residues. Germline CDR1 DFQATT, CDR2 SNEGSKA (reference sequence). CDR3 sequence reads: CSARAAGEYNEQFF. The CDR3 nucleotides read TGCAGTGCTAGGGCAGCGGGAGAGTACAATGAGCAGTTCTTC.

The chain combines TRBV29-1 with TRBJ2-5; 10 nucleotides agree with TRBD2. The last part of the DNA fits TRBJ2-7 better; the J call may be wrong. This CDR3 is 14 amino acids long. The germline CDR1 and CDR2 sequences are SQVTM and ANQGSEA. The CDR3, as DNA: TGCAGCGTTGAGGGGCTAGCGGGAGCCTACGAGCAGTACTTC. It encodes CSVEGLAGAYEQYF.

This clonotype was detected many times. This sequence joins TRBV29-1 and TRBJ2-5, with D perhaps assigned TRBD1 or TRBD2 (5 bases each). Germline CDR1 SQVTM, CDR2 ANQGSEA. The CDR3 consists of 15 residues. Trimming shortened V by 0 bases and J by 1 base, and 12 bases separated the two germline ends. Written as DNA, the CDR3 is TGCAGCGTTGAAGATCGGGGCAACTGCCAAGAGACCCAGTACTTC. Translating gives CSVEDRGNCQETQYF.

The genes are TRBV28 and TRBJ1-1; the D gene is possibly TRBD1 (6 bases). The ends were cut back, 5 bases at V and 0 bases at J, with 13 bases in the middle. Germline CDR1 MDHEN, CDR2 SYDVKM. This CDR3 has 15 residues. CDR3 sequence: CASSAVDRLNTEAFF. The CDR3, as DNA: TGTGCCAGCAGTGCCGTGGACAGATTGAACACTGAAGCTTTCTTT.

The chain uses TRBV20-1 and TRBJ2-1, with 9 positions matching TRBD2. The CDR3 contains 17 residues. Trimming took 4 bases from V and 1 from J; bases not matched to a gene: 11. CDR1 and CDR2 (germline): DFQATT, SNEGSKA (reference sequence). For the CDR3, the DNA is TGCAGTGCTACGTTTCTGGCGGGAGGGCCGTCCTACAATGAGCAGTTCTTC. It yields the protein CSATFLAGGPSYNEQFF.

A few counts support this clonotype. The J gene is TRBJ2-2, the V gene TRBV5-1; D assignment may be TRBD1 or TRBD2 (6 bases each). V was pared by 4 bases and J by 8 bases, with 18 bases between. Germline V gives CDR1 SGHRS, CDR2 YFSETQ. The CDR3 extends over 15 amino acids. For the CDR3, the DNA is TGCGCCAGCAGCACCCTGGAACGGGGGCGGGGGGAGCTGTTTTTT. It codes for CASSTLERGRGELFF. The variable domain in full, completed from reference TRBV5-1 and TRBJ2-2, reads KAGVTQTPRYLIKTRGQQVTLSCSPISGHRSVSWYQQTPGQGLQFLFEYFSETQRNKGNFPGRFSGRQFSNSRSEMNVSTLELGDSALYLCASSTLERGRGELFFGEGSRLTVL.

The chain links TRBV4-3 to TRBJ2-1; 7 bases fit TRBD2. This CDR3 region has 16 residues. Germline V CDR1 and CDR2: LGHNA, YSLEER. V was clipped by 0 bases and J by 9 bases; unmatched bases: 11. CDR3 residues: CASSQDLAGDRIEQFF. In DNA form, the CDR3 reads TGCGCCAGCAGCCAAGATCTCGCGGGAGATCGAATTGAGCAGTTCTTC.

The chain uses TRBV20-1 and TRBJ2-4; D possibly corresponds to TRBD1 (5 bases). Trimming removed 5 bases at V and 3 bases at J, with 23 bases between. CDR1 and CDR2 from the germline V gene are DFQATT and SNEGSKA (reference sequence). The CDR3 consists of 17 residues. CDR3 sequence: CSAGASALGYGKNIQYF. The CDR3 nucleotides read TGCAGTGCTGGGGCCAGTGCCCTTGGGTACGGCAAAAACATTCAGTACTTC.

This clonotype was found a few times. The V and J genes are TRBV10-3 and TRBJ2-3; D is perhaps TRBD2 (5 bases). V was clipped by 6 bases and J by 5 bases, with 12 bases between them. The CDR3 is made up of 13 amino acids. Germline CDR1 ENHRY, CDR2 SYGVKD. The CDR3 loop reads CAISRAAGDTQYF. The CDR3 DNA follows: TGTGCCATCAGCCGCGCCGCGGGAGATACGCAGTATTTT.

This clonotype was observed at least ten times. This chain connects TRBV29-1 to TRBJ1-1, with TRBD1 matching 9 bases. V was clipped by 6 bases and J by 5 bases; unmatched bases: 7. The length of the CDR3 is 13 residues. Per germline, CDR1 SQVTM and CDR2 ANQGSEA. CDR3 residues: CSVVRQGGTEAFF. For the CDR3, the DNA is TGCAGCGTGGTTAGACAGGGGGGTACTGAAGCTTTCTTT.

This clonotype was observed a few times. The V gene is TRBV4-2, the J gene TRBJ2-3; unclear D gene. CDR1 LGHNA and CDR2 YNFKEQ come from the germline V gene. The CDR3 consists of 13 residues. The V gene lost 0 bases and the J gene lost 4 bases, with 5 bases spanning the gap. The CDR3 DNA reads TGTGCCAGCAGCCAAGATATGCCAGATACGCAGTATTTT. Translated, it gives CASSQDMPDTQYF.

This chain links TRBV2 with TRBJ2-7; D not resolved. The CDR3 covers 10 residues. CDR1 is SNHLY, CDR2 FYNNEI, per germline. The germline V and J ends were trimmed by 6 bases and 3 bases, with 3 bases remaining between them. As DNA, the CDR3 is TGTGCCAGCAGGAACTACGAGCAGTACTTC. As protein: CASRNYEQYF.